This T cell receptor beta chain was recorded in a study of T cell responses to AZD1222 COVID-19 vaccine. Overall study results and limits: Compared with day 0, the breadth and depth of the Spike-specific TCR repertoire rose significantly after two doses of AZD1222. Samples come after the peak T cell response, not at day 14.

Profiled with immunoSEQ multiplex PCR; TCRdb holds only in-frame clones, not every one. The sample contains 150,000 to 200,000 clones, 80% to 90% of which appear only once. Concerning this clone itself: Its antigen is unidentified.

Germline CDR1 is LGHDT and CDR2 is YNNKEL (reference sequence). The CDR3 is 14 residues long. V was trimmed by 1 base and J by 5 bases, leaving 12 bases between them. The sequencing here drew on peripheral blood, taken on day 0 of AZD1222 vaccination. This receptor was taken from an adult in good health. The chain combines TRBV3-1 (or the pseudogene TRBV3-2) with TRBJ2-7; a possible D gene is TRBD2 (5 bases). CDR3 DNA sequence: TGTGCCAGCAGCCAAGGTCAGAGGGTCCACGAGCAGTACTTC. Encoded protein: CASSQGQRVHEQYF.